The rows below give T cell receptor beta chains drawn from one sample of a study of CD8+ T cells in alopecia areata. Measured with immunoSEQ multiplex PCR; TCRdb has only the in-frame clones, and not every one. The table lists roughly 150,000 clones, 45% to 55% of them singletons. Sequenced here: CD8+ T cells sorted from blood, sampled at week 0. Receptor source: a human donor with alopecia areata. Both conserved end residues are part of each CDR3. The D gene is left open where the match is weak. The size field is filled for only some rows; it gives once, few, many or a size class.

clone_size: -; d_call: -; v_call: TRBV2; j_call: TRBJ2-7; cdr3_aa: CASSEGVQFHEQYF; cdr3_nt: TGTGCCAGCAGTGAAGGTGTCCAGTTCCACGAGCAGTACTTC
clone_size: -; d_call: -; v_call: TRBV13; j_call: TRBJ2-3; cdr3_aa: CASSPDADTQYF; cdr3_nt: TGTGCCAGCAGCCCCGATGCCGATACGCAGTATTTT
clone_size: few; d_call: -; v_call: TRBV11-2; j_call: TRBJ1-2; cdr3_aa: CASSLGRASRGYTF; cdr3_nt: TGTGCCAGCAGCTTAGGTCGTGCTAGCCGGGGCTACACCTTC
clone_size: -; d_call: -; v_call: TRBV2; j_call: TRBJ2-1; cdr3_aa: CASSEYEDEQFF; cdr3_nt: TGTGCCAGCAGTGAATACGAGGATGAGCAGTTCTTC
clone_size: -; d_call: -; v_call: TRBV30; j_call: TRBJ1-1; cdr3_aa: CAWSTGPEAFF; cdr3_nt: TGTGCCTGGAGTACAGGGCCTGAAGCTTTCTTT
clone_size: -; d_call: -; v_call: TRBV9; j_call: TRBJ2-1; cdr3_aa: CASSTQSRGWDEQFF; cdr3_nt: TGTGCCAGCAGCACCCAAAGTCGGGGTTGGGATGAGCAGTTCTTC
clone_size: -; d_call: TRBD2; v_call: TRBV13; j_call: TRBJ2-1; cdr3_aa: CASSFYESGGASNEQFF; cdr3_nt: TGTGCCAGCAGCTTTTACGAAAGCGGGGGGGCTTCAAATGAGCAGTTCTTC
clone_size: -; d_call: -; v_call: TRBV20-1; j_call: TRBJ2-3; cdr3_aa: CSARVNTQYF; cdr3_nt: TGCAGTGCTCGAGTTAATACGCAGTATTTT
clone_size: few; d_call: -; v_call: TRBV9; j_call: TRBJ1-6; cdr3_aa: CASSGGSTLHF; cdr3_nt: TGTGCCAGCAGCGGGGGTTCGACCCTCCACTTT
clone_size: -; d_call: -; v_call: TRBV7-2; j_call: TRBJ2-3; cdr3_aa: CASSSWGRHTDTQYF; cdr3_nt: TGTGCCAGCAGCTCGTGGGGACGCCACACAGATACGCAGTATTTT
clone_size: -; d_call: TRBD1; v_call: TRBV19; j_call: TRBJ1-2; cdr3_aa: CASIAGGVDGYTF; cdr3_nt: TGTGCCAGTATTGCAGGGGGTGTTGATGGCTACACCTTC
clone_size: -; d_call: -; v_call: TRBV9; j_call: TRBJ1-2; cdr3_aa: CASSQVSLATDYGYTF; cdr3_nt: TGCGCCAGCAGCCAAGTTTCGCTAGCCACAGACTATGGCTACACCTTC
clone_size: -; d_call: -; v_call: TRBV30; j_call: TRBJ2-2; cdr3_aa: CAWSPSTGELFF; cdr3_nt: TGTGCCTGGAGCCCGAGCACCGGGGAGCTGTTTTTT
clone_size: -; d_call: -; v_call: TRBV9; j_call: TRBJ2-2; cdr3_aa: CASSVEITGSNTGELFF; cdr3_nt: TGTGCCAGCAGCGTAGAGATCACAGGATCCAACACCGGGGAGCTGTTTTTT
clone_size: few; d_call: TRBD2; v_call: TRBV2; j_call: TRBJ2-3; cdr3_aa: CASSDRAGGPDTQYF; cdr3_nt: TGTGCCAGCAGTGATCGAGCGGGGGGGCCTGATACGCAGTATTTT
clone_size: -; d_call: TRBD2; v_call: TRBV4-1; j_call: TRBJ2-5; cdr3_aa: CASSPRWPSGAQETQYF; cdr3_nt: TGCGCCAGCAGCCCAAGGTGGCCTAGCGGAGCACAAGAGACCCAGTACTTC
clone_size: many; d_call: -; v_call: TRBV6-6; j_call: TRBJ2-5; cdr3_aa: CASSYPYSGERETQYF; cdr3_nt: TGTGCCAGCAGTTACCCATATTCCGGGGAACGAGAGACCCAGTACTTC
clone_size: -; d_call: -; v_call: TRBV2; j_call: TRBJ2-2; cdr3_aa: CAIHLPGELFF; cdr3_nt: TGTGCCATTCACCTCCCCGGGGAGCTGTTTTTT
clone_size: few; d_call: -; v_call: TRBV6-5; j_call: TRBJ2-7; cdr3_aa: CASRDNSGSYEQYF; cdr3_nt: TGTGCCAGCAGAGATAATTCAGGCTCCTACGAGCAGTACTTC
clone_size: -; d_call: TRBD2; v_call: TRBV6-6; j_call: TRBJ2-3; cdr3_aa: CASSYGGGADTQYF; cdr3_nt: TGTGCCAGCAGTTACGGCGGGGGGGCCGATACGCAGTATTTT
clone_size: -; d_call: -; v_call: TRBV4-3; j_call: TRBJ2-2; cdr3_aa: CASSQDLANTGELFF; cdr3_nt: TGCGCCAGCAGCCAAGATTTAGCGAACACCGGGGAGCTGTTTTTT
clone_size: -; d_call: -; v_call: TRBV11-2; j_call: TRBJ2-7; cdr3_aa: CASSLASSVGREQYF; cdr3_nt: TGTGCCAGCAGCCTTGCCTCTTCTGTGGGGAGAGAGCAGTACTTC
clone_size: -; d_call: -; v_call: TRBV6-5; j_call: TRBJ1-1; cdr3_aa: CASSYPTPGGEAFF; cdr3_nt: TGTGCCAGCAGTTACCCAACCCCAGGAGGTGAAGCTTTCTTT
clone_size: once; d_call: -; v_call: TRBV29-1; j_call: TRBJ2-2; cdr3_aa: CSVGTDRNTGELFF; cdr3_nt: TGCAGCGTTGGGACGGACAGGAACACCGGGGAGCTGTTTTTT
clone_size: few; d_call: -; v_call: TRBV4-3; j_call: TRBJ2-1; cdr3_aa: CASSQDRFTYNEQFF; cdr3_nt: TGCGCCAGCAGCCAAGATCGTTTCACCTACAATGAGCAGTTCTTC
clone_size: few; d_call: -; v_call: TRBV5-6; j_call: TRBJ2-7; cdr3_aa: CASSFAATNYEQYF; cdr3_nt: TGTGCCAGCAGCTTTGCTGCCACGAACTACGAGCAGTACTTC
clone_size: -; d_call: -; v_call: TRBV25-1; j_call: TRBJ2-6; cdr3_aa: CASSEQGAGANVLTF; cdr3_nt: TGTGCCAGCAGTGAACAGGGAGCTGGGGCCAACGTCCTGACTTTC
clone_size: -; d_call: -; v_call: TRBV30; j_call: TRBJ2-7; cdr3_aa: CAWSGGATEQYF; cdr3_nt: TGTGCCTGGAGCGGCGGGGCAACCGAGCAGTACTTC
clone_size: -; d_call: -; v_call: TRBV30; j_call: TRBJ2-2; cdr3_aa: CAWSAGRGTGELFF; cdr3_nt: TGTGCCTGGAGTGCCGGACGGGGCACCGGGGAGCTGTTTTTT
clone_size: once; d_call: -; v_call: TRBV27; j_call: TRBJ2-1; cdr3_aa: CASSWGYGEQFF; cdr3_nt: TGTGCCAGCAGTTGGGGATATGGTGAGCAGTTCTTC
clone_size: once; d_call: TRBD2; v_call: TRBV4-1; j_call: TRBJ2-1; cdr3_aa: CASSQVAGGNEQFF; cdr3_nt: TGCGCCAGCAGCCAAGTAGCGGGGGGGAATGAGCAGTTCTTC
clone_size: -; d_call: TRBD2; v_call: TRBV9; j_call: TRBJ2-1; cdr3_aa: CASSVAGLGKGHEQFF; cdr3_nt: TGTGCCAGCAGCGTAGCGGGACTAGGGAAGGGGCATGAGCAGTTCTTC
clone_size: many; d_call: -; v_call: TRBV15; j_call: TRBJ1-4; cdr3_aa: CATSRDQGLGEKLFF; cdr3_nt: TGTGCCACCAGCAGAGATCAGGGGCTGGGTGAAAAACTGTTTTTT